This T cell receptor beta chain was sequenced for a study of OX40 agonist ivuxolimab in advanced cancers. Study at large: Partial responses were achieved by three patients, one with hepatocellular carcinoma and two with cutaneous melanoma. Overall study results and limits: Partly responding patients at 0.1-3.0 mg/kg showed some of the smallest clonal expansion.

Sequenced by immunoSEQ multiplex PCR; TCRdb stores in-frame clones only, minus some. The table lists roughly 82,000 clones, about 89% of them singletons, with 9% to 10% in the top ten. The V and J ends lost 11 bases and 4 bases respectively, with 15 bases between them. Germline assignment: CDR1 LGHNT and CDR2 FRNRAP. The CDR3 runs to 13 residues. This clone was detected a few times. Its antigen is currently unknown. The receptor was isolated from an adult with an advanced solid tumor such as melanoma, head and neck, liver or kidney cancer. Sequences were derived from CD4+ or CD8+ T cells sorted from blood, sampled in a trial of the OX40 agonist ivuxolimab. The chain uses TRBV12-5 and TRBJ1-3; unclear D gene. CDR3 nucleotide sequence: TGTGCTGGCTTAGTGGTGTCCGGAAACACCATATATTTT. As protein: CAGLVVSGNTIYF.